A single sample gave rise to the 20 T cell receptor beta chains below, sequenced in a study of post-analysis software for immune sequencing data. Study-wide points: Compared with controls, patients had more of roughly 5 TRBV segments, including TRBV5-6, TRBV5-1 and TRBV20-1.

No antigen has been identified for these receptors. TCR beta cDNA libraries had unique molecular identifiers. TCRdb independently ran MiXCR on the PCR reads; one entry per CDR3 protein. The sample contains roughly 410,000 distinct CDR3 sequences, approximately 38% of which appear only once. The sequenced material came from blood. The receptor source for this set is a girl aged 10 to 17 with multiple sclerosis.

The chain joins TRBV12-3 or TRBV12-4 to TRBJ2-4, with a tentative D call TRBD1 (5 bases). The J call may be mistaken, given a closer DNA end match to TRBJ2-7. The CDR3 has 13 amino acids. The CDR3 DNA is TGTGCCAGCAGTTTTGGGCAGGGCTGCGAGCAGTACTTC. This encodes CASSFGQGCEQYF.

The genes are TRBV6-1 and TRBJ2-7; perhaps D is TRBD1 or TRBD2 (5 bases each). This CDR3 spans 14 amino acids. Germline assignment: CDR1 MNHNS and CDR2 SASEGT. Trimming left V 4 bases short and J 3 bases short, with 13 bases between. The CDR3 bases are TGTGCCAGCAGTGCCGGGACGGACTTCTACGAGCAGTACTTC. Amino acids: CASSAGTDFYEQYF.

The chain joins TRBV7-2 to TRBJ1-6, with D perhaps TRBD1 (5 bases). CDR3 length equals 16 residues. The V end was cut by 4 bases, the J end by 7 bases, with 17 bases between. Germline V gene sequence: CDR1 SGHTA, CDR2 FQGNSA. The CDR3 nucleotides are TGTGCCAGCAGCTCTGGTTCGGGACGGGGAAATTCACCCCTCCACTTT. This codes for CASSSGSGRGNSPLHF.

Only one count was recorded for this clonotype. This rearrangement joins TRBV7-2 to TRBJ1-2; D uncertain. The CDR3 has 14 amino acids. CDR1 and CDR2 from the germline V gene are SGHTA and FQGNSA. V was pared by 7 bases and J by 5 bases, with 17 bases between. The CDR3 sequence is CASTNSRLTYGYTF. The CDR3 DNA sequence: TGTGCCAGCACCAATTCTAGACTTACTTATGGCTACACCTTC.

The chain combines TRBV5-1 with TRBJ1-1; no clear D gene. The V and J ends lost 4 bases and 1 base respectively, with 14 bases between them. There are 15 residues in the CDR3. Per germline, CDR1 SGHRS and CDR2 YFSETQ. The CDR3 reads CASSTTPPPNTEAFF. The DNA for the CDR3 is TGCGCCAGCAGCACGACGCCCCCGCCGAACACTGAAGCTTTCTTT.

The rearrangement joins TRBV7-2 to TRBJ2-3; 10 nucleotides agree with TRBD2. J was trimmed by 0 bases and V by 5 bases; bases with no gene match: 5. The germline V gene encodes CDR1 SGHTA and CDR2 FQGNSA. The CDR3 contains 16 residues. The CDR3 spells CASSLRAGGSTDTQYF. In DNA form, the CDR3 reads TGTGCCAGCAGCCTAAGAGCGGGGGGGAGCACAGATACGCAGTATTTT.

Here the CDR3 reads CSARGVSYNEQFF. Written as DNA, the CDR3 is TGCAGTGCTAGGGGAGTCTCCTACAATGAGCAGTTCTTC. The rearrangement links TRBV20-1 to TRBJ2-1; maybe TRBD2 (5 bases). The CDR3 is 13 amino acids. CDR1 and CDR2 from the germline V gene are DFQATT and SNEGSKA (reference sequence). V was clipped by 3 bases and J by 0 bases, with 6 bases between them.

This clonotype was seen a few times. The chain carries TRBV5-1 and TRBJ1-2; a weak D match, TRBD1 (6 bases). Looked up from germline, CDR1 is SGHRS and CDR2 is YFSETQ. V lost 6 bases and J lost 8, with 23 bases in between. This CDR3 contains 15 residues. This CDR3 reads CASTDRERGVQGYTF. CDR3 sequence (DNA): TGCGCCAGCACCGATCGGGAGAGGGGGGTTCAAGGCTACACCTTC. Complete variable domain (other parts from reference TRBV5-1 and TRBJ1-2): KAGVTQTPRYLIKTRGQQVTLSCSPISGHRSVSWYQQTPGQGLQFLFEYFSETQRNKGNFPGRFSGRQFSNSRSEMNVSTLELGDSALYLCASTDRERGVQGYTFGSGTRLTVV.

This rearrangement joins TRBV5-6 to TRBJ1-4; 7 bases map to TRBD1. Germline loops: CDR1 SGHDT, CDR2 YYEEEE. V lost 3 bases to trimming and J lost 3 bases; unmatched junction nucleotides: 8. CDR3 length: 16 amino acids. The DNA for the CDR3 is TGTGCCAGCAGCTACAAATCCGGGACAGCTAATGAAAAACTGTTTTTT. It yields the protein CASSYKSGTANEKLFF. Looking up the rest from reference TRBV5-6 and TRBJ1-4 gives the full variable domain: DAGVTQSPTHLIKTRGQQVTLRCSPKSGHDTVSWYQQALGQGPQFIFQYYEEEERQRGNFPDRFSGHQFPNYSSELNVNALLLGDSALYLCASSYKSGTANEKLFFGSGTQLSVL.

For this clonotype: At one end the junction does not follow the germline gene, possibly because of a read error. The gene calls are TRBV3-1 and TRBJ2-5; a weak D match, TRBD1 (5 bases). The J call is uncertain, as TRBJ2-7 better fits the DNA end. Germline CDR1 reads LGHDT; CDR2 reads YNNKEL (reference sequence). CDR3 size: 14 residues. This CDR3 reads CAGSQEPTAYEQYF. The CDR3 DNA reads TGTGCCGGCAGCCAAGAGCCGACAGCGTACGAGCAGTACTTC.

The chain recombines TRBV12-3 or TRBV12-4 with TRBJ1-2; TRBD1 matches 12 bases. This CDR3 is 14 amino acids long. The trim removed 4 bases at V and 7 bases at J, leaving 4 bases unmatched. This chain's CDR3 is CASSWGQGAPGYTF. For the CDR3, the DNA is TGTGCCAGCAGTTGGGGACAGGGGGCGCCTGGCTACACCTTC.

The chain recombines TRBV2 with TRBJ2-3; TRBD2 aligns across 7 bases. V lost 7 bases, J lost 2 bases, and 6 bases stayed unmatched. Germline loops: CDR1 SNHLY, CDR2 FYNNEI. The CDR3 is made up of 14 amino acids. This chain's CDR3 is CASKPGLNTDTQYF. The CDR3 nucleotides read TGTGCCAGCAAACCGGGACTAAACACAGATACGCAGTATTTT.

The chain recombines TRBV2 with TRBJ2-5; D remains unclear. The ends were cut back, 6 bases at V and 2 bases at J, with 19 bases in the middle. CDR1 is SNHLY, CDR2 FYNNEI, per germline. The CDR3 covers 16 residues. The CDR3 DNA reads TGTGCCAGCAGCTTAGGTGGCAGGTTCGGGCAAGAGACCCAGTACTTC. Translated: CASSLGGRFGQETQYF.

This clonotype has only a few counts. The chain has TRBV6-5 and TRBJ1-1; D is perhaps TRBD1 (5 bases). Germline V gene sequence: CDR1 MNHEY, CDR2 SVGAGI. The germline V and J ends were trimmed by 2 bases and 5 bases, with 15 bases remaining between them. The CDR3 contains 15 residues. CDR3 in amino acids: CASSYLPGGGTEAFF. For the CDR3, the DNA is TGTGCCAGCAGTTACCTCCCGGGGGGAGGAACTGAAGCTTTCTTT.

This clonotype occurred a few times. The chain combines TRBV5-1 with TRBJ2-7; 8 bases are shared with TRBD1. CDR1 SGHRS and CDR2 YFSETQ come from the germline V gene. V shed 0 bases, J shed 3 bases, and the junction held 5 bases outside the gene matches. The CDR3 length is 15 residues. The CDR3 is CASSLVTGVSYEQYF. DNA of the CDR3: TGCGCCAGCAGCTTGGTGACAGGGGTTAGCTACGAGCAGTACTTC.

This clonotype occurred once. This sequence joins TRBV3-1 and TRBJ2-5; D is unclear. The J call is doubtful: the DNA matches TRBJ2-7 better. The germline CDR1 and CDR2 sequences are LGHDT and YNNKEL (reference sequence). The CDR3 consists of 16 residues. CDR3 coding DNA: TGTGCCAGCAGCCAAGTGGAGAGAAAAAATCCCTACGAGCAGTACTTC. Translating gives CASSQVERKNPYEQYF.

There are a few counts of this clonotype. The chain uses TRBV2 and TRBJ1-5, with a weak D call TRBD1 (5 bases). V gave up 5 bases and J gave up 0 bases, with 11 bases separating them. The V gene's germline CDR1 is SNHLY and CDR2 FYNNEI. The CDR3 length is 15 residues. The CDR3 sequence: CASSPGLSSNQPQHF. CDR3 coding DNA: TGTGCCAGCAGTCCGGGACTCAGTAGCAATCAGCCCCAGCATTTT.

This clonotype was counted between two and nine times. J is TRBJ2-3 and V is TRBV24-1; 9 bases map to TRBD1. Per the germline V gene, CDR1 is KGHDR and CDR2 is SFDVKD. This CDR3 is 15 amino acids long. J lost 3 bases, V lost 9 bases, and 9 bases had no gene match. The CDR3 is CATGRGTGTTDTQYF. Written as DNA, the CDR3 is TGTGCCACCGGACGAGGGACAGGGACGACAGATACGCAGTATTTT.

The chain employs TRBV5-1 and TRBJ2-1; D is unresolved. The length of the CDR3 is 13 residues. The germline gives CDR1 SGHRS, CDR2 YFSETQ. V lost 4 bases and J 6 bases, leaving 11 bases between the germline ends. The CDR3 region is CASSPYKANEQFF. CDR3 DNA sequence: TGCGCCAGCAGCCCATACAAGGCCAATGAGCAGTTCTTC.

This clonotype was picked up a small number of times. The CDR3, as DNA: TGTGCCAGCAGCTTGGCCAAAGTCATATCCTATAATTCACCCCTCCACTTT. It is translated as CASSLAKVISYNSPLHF. The chain links TRBV7-2 to TRBJ1-6; D unresolved. The V gene's germline CDR1 is SGHTA and CDR2 FQGNSA. CDR3 length: 17 amino acids. Trimming pared 3 bases from V and 1 base from J, leaving 13 bases between. Complete variable domain (other parts from reference TRBV7-2 and TRBJ1-6): GAGVSQSPSNKVTEKGKDVELRCDPISGHTALYWYRQSLGQGLEFLIYFQGNSAPDKSGLPSDRFSAERTGGSVSTLTIQRTQQEDSAVYLCASSLAKVISYNSPLHFGNGTRLTVT.